This T cell receptor (beta chain) came from a study of blood T cells in healthy people across ages. General study results and limits: Possibly, changes in expanded clonotypes were confounded because donor CMV status was unknown.

Using a J-beta primer mix together with a sample-barcoded 5' primer, a second PCR was run for roughly 6 to 12 cycles. TCRdb passed the 5' RACE reads through MiXCR, listing each CDR3 protein once. The table has some 920,000 distinct CDR3 sequences, about 53% seen once; the top ten hold around a fifth. Concerning this clonotype: Its specificity is not known.

This sequence originates from a woman aged 55-69 years in good health. The specimen was blood.

This CDR3 reads CSARDQGTALDYTF. CDR3 nucleotide sequence: TGCAGTGCTAGAGACCAAGGGACGGCTCTCGACTACACCTTC. The chain recombines TRBV20-1 with TRBJ1-2, with a possible D match to TRBD1 (5 bases). Germline V gene lookup returns CDR1 DFQATT and CDR2 SNEGSKA (reference sequence). CDR3 size: 14 residues. Trimming cost V 0 bases and J 10 bases, with 18 bases left between them.